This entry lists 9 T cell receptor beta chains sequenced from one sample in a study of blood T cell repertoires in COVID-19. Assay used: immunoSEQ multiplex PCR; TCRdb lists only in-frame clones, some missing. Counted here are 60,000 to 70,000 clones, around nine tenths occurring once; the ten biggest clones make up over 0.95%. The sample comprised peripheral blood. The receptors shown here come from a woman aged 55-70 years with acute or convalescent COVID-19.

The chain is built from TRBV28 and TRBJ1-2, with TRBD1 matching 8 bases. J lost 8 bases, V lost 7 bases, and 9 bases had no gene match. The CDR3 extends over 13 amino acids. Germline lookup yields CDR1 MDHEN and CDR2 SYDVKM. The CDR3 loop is CASTKGQAFGYTF. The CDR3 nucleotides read TGTGCCAGCACCAAGGGACAGGCGTTCGGCTACACCTTC.

The CDR3 DNA sequence: TGTGCCAGCAGCCAAGAACAGCCAGGGGGCGAAAAACTGTTTTTT. Its translation: CASSQEQPGGEKLFF. V and J are TRBV4-2 and TRBJ1-4; TRBD1 agrees at 8 bases. V dropped 0 bases and J dropped 8; count of bases not matched to a gene: 5. The CDR3 is made up of 15 amino acids. Germline loops: CDR1 LGHNA, CDR2 YNFKEQ.

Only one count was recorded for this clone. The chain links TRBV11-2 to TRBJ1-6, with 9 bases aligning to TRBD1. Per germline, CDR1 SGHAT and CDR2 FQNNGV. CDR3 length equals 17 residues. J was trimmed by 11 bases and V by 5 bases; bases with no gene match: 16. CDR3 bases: TGTGCCAGCAGCCCAAGGGCGGGGGGACAGGGTAGCGCACCCCTCCACTTT. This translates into CASSPRAGGQGSAPLHF. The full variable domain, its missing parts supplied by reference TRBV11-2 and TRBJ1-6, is EAGVAQSPRYKIIEKRQSVAFWCNPISGHATLYWYQQILGQGPKLLIQFQNNGVVDDSQLPKDRFSAERLKGVDSTLKIQPAKLEDSAVYLCASSPRAGGQGSAPLHFGNGTRLTVT.

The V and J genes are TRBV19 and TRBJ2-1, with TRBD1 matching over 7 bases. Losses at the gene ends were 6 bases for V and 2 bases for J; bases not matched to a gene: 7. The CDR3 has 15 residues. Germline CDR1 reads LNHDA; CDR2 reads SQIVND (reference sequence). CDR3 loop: CASRVVGGAYNEQFF. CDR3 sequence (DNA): TGTGCCAGTAGAGTTGTAGGGGGCGCCTACAATGAGCAGTTCTTC.

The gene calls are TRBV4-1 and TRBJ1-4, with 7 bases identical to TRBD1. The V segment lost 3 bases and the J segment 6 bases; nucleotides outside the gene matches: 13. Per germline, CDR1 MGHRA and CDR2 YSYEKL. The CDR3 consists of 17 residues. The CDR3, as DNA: TGCGCCAGCAGCCAGGCCGGGACAGCCGGGTGGGATGAAAAACTGTTTTTT. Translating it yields CASSQAGTAGWDEKLFF.

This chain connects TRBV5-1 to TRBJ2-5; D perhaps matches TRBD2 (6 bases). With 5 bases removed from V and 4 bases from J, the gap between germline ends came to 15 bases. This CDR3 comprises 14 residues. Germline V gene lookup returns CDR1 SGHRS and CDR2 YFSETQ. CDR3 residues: CASRAGSGVETQYF. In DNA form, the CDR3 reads TGCGCCAGCAGGGCGGGATCCGGGGTAGAGACCCAGTACTTC.

CDR3 amino acids: CASSLGVLGATNEKLFF. CDR3 in DNA: TGTGCCAGCAGCTTAGGTGTGCTAGGGGCAACTAATGAAAAACTGTTTTTT. V and J are TRBV7-8 and TRBJ1-4; possible D gene TRBD1, 5 bases. Deletions cut 1 base from V and 0 bases from J, with 12 bases between. The CDR3 spans 17 residues. Germline-derived CDR1 and CDR2 are SGHVS and FQNEAQ.

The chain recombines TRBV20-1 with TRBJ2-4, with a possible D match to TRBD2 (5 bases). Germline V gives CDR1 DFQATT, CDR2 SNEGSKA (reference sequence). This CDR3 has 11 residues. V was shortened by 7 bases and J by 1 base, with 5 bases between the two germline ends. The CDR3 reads CSGRAKNIQYF. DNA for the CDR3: TGCAGTGGGAGGGCCAAAAACATTCAGTACTTC.

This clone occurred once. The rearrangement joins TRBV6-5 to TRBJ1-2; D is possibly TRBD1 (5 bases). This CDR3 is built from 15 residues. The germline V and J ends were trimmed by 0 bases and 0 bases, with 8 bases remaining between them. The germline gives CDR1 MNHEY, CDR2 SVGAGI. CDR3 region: CASSYSGAANYGYTF. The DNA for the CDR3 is TGTGCCAGCAGTTACTCAGGGGCCGCTAACTATGGCTACACCTTC.